This T cell receptor (beta chain) was identified in a study of blood T cell repertoires in COVID-19. In the study overall: Sites across the United States, Italy and Spain contributed samples from acute and convalescent COVID-19. T cells, B-cell-depleted T cells, or PBMCs provided the cDNA or gDNA that served as material.

Per the original methods: Amplifying reference gene primers gave estimates of nucleated cell counts. Data came from immunoSEQ multiplex PCR; TCRdb stores just in-frame clones and leaves some out. From that table come the V and J calls and clone size; the DNA was used to work out D and trimming. The repertoire has under 45,000 clones, over 75% of them found once; the top ten carry about 35%. This CDR3 is 16 amino acids long. Trimming removed 2 bases from V and 0 bases from J, with 9 bases in between. CDR1 SGHRS and CDR2 YFSETQ come from the germline V gene. Sequenced material: peripheral blood. The clonotype comes from a man in his sixties with acute or convalescent COVID-19. This chain joins TRBV5-1 and TRBJ2-6, with D maybe TRBD2 (5 bases). The CDR3 sequence is CASSFGGPSGANVLTF. CDR3 sequence (DNA): TGCGCCAGCAGCTTCGGCGGGCCCTCTGGGGCCAACGTCCTGACTTTC.